The 14 T cell receptor beta chains below come from one sample, sequenced in a study of T-cell reconstitution after alpha-beta-depleted transplantation in children. It was with unique molecular identifiers that the TCRbeta library was prepared. Each CDR3 protein gets one entry after TCRdb re-called the PCR reads with MiXCR. Of around 370,000 distinct CDR3 sequences listed, 10% are singletons. Sequences were derived from PBMCs from the stem cell graft donor, sampled from the stem cell graft. The receptors come from a human donor who donated a stem cell graft to a child with acute lymphoblastic leukemia.

The chain carries TRBV28 and TRBJ1-2; D not resolved. Germline V gene sequence: CDR1 MDHEN, CDR2 SYDVKM. Trimming took off 2 bases at V and 8 bases at J, with 15 bases between the two ends. The CDR3 loop spans 14 amino acids. This CDR3 reads CASSLLTWVGGYTF. The CDR3 bases are TGTGCCAGCAGTTTACTGACCTGGGTGGGGGGCTACACCTTC.

This clonotype was observed a handful of times. The chain couples TRBV7-2 to TRBJ2-3; D is ambiguous. Germline V gene lookup returns CDR1 SGHTA and CDR2 FQGNSA. CDR3 length: 15 amino acids. Trimming took 5 bases from V and 6 from J, leaving 18 bases between them. The CDR3 DNA reads TGTGCCAGCAGCGGCCGGGCCCCCATTCAGGATACGCAGTATTTT. It translates to CASSGRAPIQDTQYF.

The chain couples TRBV20-1 to TRBJ2-7; D gene uncertain. V lost 1 base to trimming and J lost 1 base, with 8 bases between them. Germline CDR1 DFQATT, CDR2 SNEGSKA (reference sequence). The CDR3 is 13 residues long. This CDR3 is CSARGWESYEQYF. The CDR3 coding sequence is TGCAGTGCTAGAGGTTGGGAATCCTACGAGCAGTACTTC.

Comments on this clonotype: The junction departs from the called germline gene at one end, perhaps through a read error. The chain combines TRBV5-1 with TRBJ1-1, with TRBD1 matching over 7 bases. The CDR3 is 16 amino acids. The germline V gene encodes CDR1 SGHRS and CDR2 YFSETQ. This CDR3 reads CASKKGTDMMNTAAFF. The CDR3 DNA is TGCGCCAGCAAGAAAGGGACAGACATGATGAACACTGCAGCTTTCTTT.

This clonotype appeared many times. J is TRBJ2-7 and V is TRBV14; perhaps TRBD1 as D (6 bases). Per the germline V gene, CDR1 is SGHDN and CDR2 is FVKESK. CDR3 length equals 14 residues. Trimming removed 1 base at V and 6 bases at J, with 13 bases between. CDR3 loop: CASSQGNRVGEQYF. The CDR3 DNA reads TGTGCCAGCAGCCAAGGGAACAGGGTAGGCGAGCAGTACTTC.

The chain couples TRBV27 to TRBJ2-7; D could derive from TRBD1 or TRBD2 (5 bases each). CDR1 is MNHEY and CDR2 is SMNVEV in the germline V gene (reference sequence). The CDR3 is 15 amino acids. V lost 2 bases and J 4 bases, leaving 15 bases between the germline ends. The CDR3 region is CASSLIGGVVYEQYF. The CDR3 bases are TGTGCCAGCAGTTTAATTGGGGGAGTTGTTTACGAGCAGTACTTC.

V is TRBV10-3 and J is TRBJ2-7; TRBD2 might be the D (6 bases). Germline assignment: CDR1 ENHRY and CDR2 SYGVKD. Trimming pared 7 bases from V and 6 bases from J, leaving 16 bases between. This CDR3 has 13 amino acids. The CDR3 DNA sequence: TGTGCCATCACGCCGGAGCAGGGAGGCGAGCAGTACTTC. Its protein product is CAITPEQGGEQYF.

V is TRBV12-3 or TRBV12-4 and J is TRBJ2-5, with D possibly being TRBD1 (5 bases). This CDR3 contains 13 residues. The V end was cut by 4 bases, the J end by 4 bases, with 10 bases between. The CDR3 is CASSSVDRETQYF. The CDR3 bases are TGTGCCAGCAGTTCCGTCGACAGAGAGACCCAGTACTTC.

This rearrangement joins TRBV20-1 to TRBJ2-5; D could derive from TRBD1 or TRBD2 (7 bases each). Germline V gene data show CDR1 as DFQATT and CDR2 as SNEGSKA (reference sequence). This CDR3 spans 21 amino acids. Between the trimmed V and J ends, which lost 1 base and 4 bases, there was a span of 34 bases. For the CDR3, the DNA is TGCAGTGCTAGAGTACCCAGGGGGGGGCGAGGCGGAAATCCGGGTCTAGAGACCCAGTACTTC. Translation gives CSARVPRGGRGGNPGLETQYF.

The chain employs TRBV3-1 and TRBJ2-1; D uncertain. CDR3 size: 14 residues. V was shortened by 9 bases and J by 0 bases, with 12 bases between the two germline ends. The germline V gene encodes CDR1 LGHDT and CDR2 YNNKEL (reference sequence). For the CDR3, the DNA is TGTGCCAGTTGTGACTCCCTCTCCTACAATGAGCAGTTCTTC. As protein: CASCDSLSYNEQFF.

This clonotype was counted a few times. CDR3 protein: CASSQEARGGNEQFF. CDR3 sequence (DNA): TGTGCCAGCAGCCAAGAAGCTCGGGGAGGCAATGAGCAGTTCTTC. V usage is TRBV4-2 and J usage is TRBJ2-1; D perhaps matches TRBD2 (6 bases). CDR1 is LGHNA and CDR2 is YNFKEQ in the germline V gene. The CDR3 has 15 amino acids. V lost 0 bases and J 6 bases, leaving 12 bases between the germline ends.

This sequence joins TRBV5-5 and TRBJ2-7, with 11 nucleotides matching TRBD1. The germline V gene has CDR1 SGHKS and CDR2 YYEKEE (reference sequence). The ends lost 5 bases at V and 0 bases at J; junction bases unmatched: 4. This CDR3 contains 15 residues. The CDR3 region is CASRAGTGGSYEQYF. The DNA of the CDR3 is TGTGCCAGCAGGGCCGGGACAGGGGGCTCCTACGAGCAGTACTTC. Variable domain in full (rest from reference TRBV5-5 and TRBJ2-7): DAGVTQSPTHLIKTRGQQVTLRCSPISGHKSVSWYQQVLGQGPQFIFQYYEKEERGRGNFPDRFSARQFPNYSSELNVNALLLGDSALYLCASRAGTGGSYEQYFGPGTRLTVT.

This clonotype was observed a handful of times. The genes are TRBV5-1 and TRBJ2-7; perhaps TRBD1 as D (6 bases). The CDR3 runs 15 residues. CDR1 is SGHRS and CDR2 is YFSETQ in the germline V gene. Trimming took 4 bases from V and 4 from J, leaving 18 bases between them. CDR3 nucleotides: TGCGCCAGCAGCAGCGGATCTCGGGACACTTACGAGCAGTACTTC. It encodes CASSSGSRDTYEQYF.

This clonotype was detected only a few times. The gene calls are TRBV4-3 and TRBJ2-5; D is uncertain. This CDR3 has 14 residues. Trimming cost V 3 bases and J 6 bases, with 14 bases left between them. Germline assignment: CDR1 LGHNA and CDR2 YSLEER. CDR3 coding DNA: TGCGCCAGCAGCCAGTCTAGGGTGGCGAAGACCCAGTACTTC. Encoded protein: CASSQSRVAKTQYF.